This T cell receptor (beta chain) appears in the sequencing data of a study of cytomegalovirus exposure and HLA in healthy donors. Primers for the PCR totalled 60 Vbeta and 13 Jbeta. Profiled with immunoSEQ multiplex PCR; TCRdb holds only in-frame clones, not every one. The table includes around 150,000 clones, 80% detected once. General observations from the study: Analysis was carried out at a later point, and it linked a missense DCLRE1C variant to TCR beta V- and J-gene trimming. CMV antigen specificity was confirmed in vitro for a few CMV-associated chains.

To note about this clone: Its target is unknown.

The germline gives CDR1 ENHRY, CDR2 SYGVKD. The CDR3 loop spans 11 amino acids. Between the trimmed V and J ends, which lost 7 bases and 3 bases, there was a span of 6 bases. Specimen: PBMCs. The receptor was derived from a man aged 30 to 45 in good health and CMV-seronegative. The gene calls are TRBV10-3 and TRBJ1-1; TRBD1 might be the D (6 bases). The CDR3 here is CAIKGDTEAFF. CDR3 nucleotides: TGTGCCATCAAGGGGGACACTGAAGCTTTCTTT.